This T cell receptor (beta chain) was identified in a study of technical replicates of blood from several donors. This table comes from immunoSEQ multiplex PCR, and its TCRdb copy is limited to in-frame clones, with some not included. The data contain approximately 95,000 clones, 85% to 95% of them singletons. This CDR3 region has 11 residues. The V and J ends lost 0 bases and 16 bases respectively, with 10 bases between them. CDR1 is SGHRS and CDR2 is YFSETQ in the germline V gene. The TCR was taken from a human donor in good health. Source material: T cells isolated from PBMCs. The J gene is TRBJ2-2, the V gene TRBV5-1, with D perhaps TRBD2 (5 bases). Here the CDR3 reads CASSLGASWFF. The CDR3 DNA reads as TGCGCCAGCAGCTTGGGGGCTAGCTGGTTTTTT.